The 3 T cell receptor beta chains below were found in one sample sequenced in a study of T cell responses to AZD1222 COVID-19 vaccine. Generated by immunoSEQ multiplex PCR, the TCRdb table keeps only in-frame clones and is missing some. The sample lists tens of thousands of clones, about 83% occurring once. Sequenced material: peripheral blood, taken 28 days after the second dose of the MenACWY control vaccine. The receptors were gathered from an adult who received the MenACWY meningococcal vaccine as a control.

V gene TRBV30 combines with J gene TRBJ2-1; D is possibly TRBD2 (6 bases). Trimming shortened V by 1 base and J by 6 bases, and 10 bases separated the two germline ends. Germline V CDR1 and CDR2: GTSNPN, SVGIG (reference sequence). The CDR3 is made up of 13 amino acids. Here the CDR3 DNA reads TGTGCCTGGAGTGGGGACTCCCTCAATGAGCAGTTCTTC. Translated: CAWSGDSLNEQFF.

The J gene is TRBJ2-7, the V gene TRBV15; 11 nucleotides match TRBD1. Germline trimming cut 1 base from V and 2 bases from J; bases unmatched to any gene: 1. The germline CDR1 and CDR2 sequences are LNHNV and YYDKDF (reference sequence). The CDR3 length is 15 residues. The CDR3 coding sequence is TGTGCCACCAGCAGAGGGGGACAGGGGGCCTACGAGCAGTACTTC. Amino acids: CATSRGGQGAYEQYF.

The chain employs TRBV6-5 and TRBJ1-2; possible D gene TRBD1, 5 bases. This CDR3 has 12 residues. V was cut by 8 bases and J by 8 bases, with 15 bases left in between. Germline CDR1 reads MNHEY; CDR2 reads SVGAGI. CDR3 in amino acids: CASWAGPFGYTF. CDR3 coding DNA: TGTGCCAGCTGGGCAGGGCCGTTCGGCTACACCTTC.